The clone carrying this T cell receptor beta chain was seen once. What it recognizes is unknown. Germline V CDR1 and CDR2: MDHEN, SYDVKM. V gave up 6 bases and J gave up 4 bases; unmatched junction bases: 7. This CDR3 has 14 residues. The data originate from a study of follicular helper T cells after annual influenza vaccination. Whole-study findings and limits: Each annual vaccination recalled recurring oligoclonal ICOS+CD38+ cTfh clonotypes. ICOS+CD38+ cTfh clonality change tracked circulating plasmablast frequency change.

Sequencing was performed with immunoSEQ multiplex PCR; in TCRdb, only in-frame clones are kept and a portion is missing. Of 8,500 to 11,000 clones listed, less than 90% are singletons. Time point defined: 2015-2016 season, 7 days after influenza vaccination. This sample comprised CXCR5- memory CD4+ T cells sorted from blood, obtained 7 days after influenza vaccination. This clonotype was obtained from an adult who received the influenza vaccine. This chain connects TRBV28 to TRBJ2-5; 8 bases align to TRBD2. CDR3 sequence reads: CASSSGGLGETQYF. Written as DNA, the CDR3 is TGTGCCAGCAGCTCGGGGGGGCTGGGAGAGACCCAGTACTTC.